The rows below give T cell receptor beta chains drawn from one sample of a study of cytomegalovirus exposure and HLA in healthy donors. The method was immunoSEQ multiplex PCR; TCRdb's version includes in-frame clones alone and lacks a portion of them. The sample holds approximately 200,000 clones; roughly 74% are singletons and the top ten take 4.5% to 7.5%. The sequencing input was PBMCs. The receptors come from a woman in her 30s in good health and CMV-seropositive. Both conserved end residues are part of each CDR3. D genes are given only for firm matches. Clone size is given for some rows only: seen once, a few or many times, or a class if the clone is expanded.

D gene,V gene,J gene,CDR3 length,clone size,CDR3 protein,CDR3 DNA
NA,TRBV28,TRBJ2-7,14,NA,CASSFSGMGYEQYF,TGTGCCAGCAGTTTTTCGGGGATGGGGTACGAGCAGTACTTC
NA,TRBV7-9,TRBJ1-2,12,few,CASSAVGGGYTF,TGTGCCAGCAGCGCAGTTGGGGGGGGCTACACCTTC
NA,TRBV15,TRBJ1-1,16,NA,CATSRDNFGGPAEAFF,TGTGCCACCAGCAGAGATAATTTCGGGGGGCCCGCTGAAGCTTTCTTT
NA,TRBV7-2,TRBJ2-3,16,NA,CASSFTTGPPTDTQYF,TGTGCCAGCAGCTTCACGACAGGCCCCCCCACAGATACGCAGTATTTT
NA,TRBV28,TRBJ2-1,16,NA,CASKGLTGAPYNEQFF,TGTGCCAGCAAAGGTCTGACGGGAGCCCCTTACAATGAGCAGTTCTTC
TRBD2,TRBV10-3,TRBJ2-2,15,NA,CASSENSGDTGELFF,TGTGCCAGCAGTGAAAATAGCGGGGACACCGGGGAGCTGTTTTTT
NA,TRBV11-3,TRBJ2-2,13,few,CASSSGVTGELFF,TGTGCCAGCAGCTCCGGTGTCACCGGGGAGCTGTTTTTT
NA,TRBV27,TRBJ2-2,12,NA,CASSIWTGELFF,TGTGCCAGCAGTATATGGACAGGGGAGCTGTTTTTT
NA,TRBV2,TRBJ2-7,13,NA,CASSGELEEEQYF,TGTGCCAGCAGTGGGGAACTAGAGGAAGAGCAGTACTTC
TRBD1,TRBV18,TRBJ2-7,13,NA,CASSPQGAGEQYF,TGTGCCAGCTCACCCCAGGGGGCGGGGGAGCAGTACTTC
TRBD1,TRBV6-5,TRBJ1-5,16,NA,CASSYSADRVNQPQHF,TGTGCCAGCAGTTACTCGGCGGACAGGGTTAATCAGCCCCAGCATTTT
NA,TRBV5-1,TRBJ1-5,15,few,CASSLESPERQPQHF,TGCGCCAGCAGCTTGGAGTCCCCGGAGAGGCAGCCCCAGCATTTT
NA,TRBV19,TRBJ2-3,11,NA,CASSIMDTQYF,TGTGCCAGTAGTATCATGGATACGCAGTATTTT
TRBD2,TRBV5-4,TRBJ2-7,18,NA,CASSSLGSAGGPFGEQYF,TGTGCCAGCAGCTCGCTTGGGTCGGCGGGAGGGCCTTTTGGTGAGCAGTACTTC
NA,TRBV9,TRBJ1-2,14,NA,CASSAHDSGYGYTF,TGTGCCAGCAGCGCACACGACAGTGGCTATGGCTACACCTTC
TRBD2,TRBV29-1,TRBJ2-7,13,NA,CSVGGTGSYEQYF,TGCAGCGTGGGGGGGACTGGCTCCTACGAGCAGTACTTC
NA,TRBV2,TRBJ1-1,15,NA,CASSESGGLGTEAFF,TGTGCCAGCAGTGAAAGCGGGGGGCTCGGCACTGAAGCTTTCTTT
TRBD1,TRBV25-1,TRBJ2-7,17,few,CASSALSGTGVTYEQYF,TGTGCCAGCAGTGCTCTTTCCGGGACAGGGGTGACCTACGAGCAGTACTTC
NA,TRBV18,TRBJ2-7,14,NA,CASSPFRALYEQYF,TGTGCCAGCTCACCATTCAGGGCCCTTTACGAGCAGTACTTC
NA,TRBV6-6,TRBJ1-5,13,NA,CASSSRSDQPQHF,TGTGCCAGCAGTTCCCGGAGTGATCAGCCCCAGCATTTT
NA,TRBV6-1,TRBJ1-1,14,NA,CASSVQGMNTEAFF,TGTGCCAGCAGTGTACAGGGTATGAACACTGAAGCTTTCTTT
TRBD1,TRBV28,TRBJ1-4,15,NA,CASSEHRGRNEKLFF,TGTGCCAGCAGTGAACACAGGGGGAGGAATGAAAAACTGTTTTTT
NA,TRBV7-3,TRBJ1-2,14,NA,CASSDLTGSGGYTF,TGTGCCAGCAGCGATCTAACAGGGTCAGGGGGCTACACCTTC
NA,TRBV7-9,TRBJ1-1,13,NA,CASSRTVNTEAFF,TGTGCCAGCAGCCGGACAGTGAACACTGAAGCTTTCTTT
NA,TRBV4-2,TRBJ1-6,16,NA,CASSQGRALGGSPLHF,TGTGCCAGCAGCCAAGGGCGGGCACTAGGCGGTTCACCCCTCCACTTT
TRBD1,TRBV19,TRBJ1-1,14,NA,CASSRTGENTEAFF,TGTGCCAGTAGTCGGACAGGGGAGAACACTGAAGCTTTCTTT
NA,TRBV19,TRBJ1-4,13,NA,CASSGGSNEKLFF,TGTGCCAGTAGTGGGGGGAGTAACGAAAAACTGTTTTTT
TRBD1,TRBV19,TRBJ2-7,15,few,CASSIKGQGGYEQYF,TGTGCCAGTAGTATAAAGGGACAGGGGGGCTACGAGCAGTACTTC
TRBD1,TRBV6-5,TRBJ2-7,15,NA,CASTPTGTGSYEQYF,TGTGCCAGCACCCCAACAGGGACAGGCTCCTACGAGCAGTACTTC
TRBD2,TRBV7-9,TRBJ2-5,18,few,CASSLPFRLAGVQETQYF,TGTGCCAGCAGCTTACCTTTCAGACTAGCGGGGGTCCAAGAGACCCAGTACTTC
TRBD1,TRBV5-6,TRBJ2-7,14,NA,CASSATGVPYEQYF,TGTGCCAGCAGCGCGACAGGGGTCCCCTACGAGCAGTACTTC
NA,TRBV2,TRBJ2-1,13,NA,CARGGPGGDEQFF,TGTGCCAGGGGAGGCCCTGGAGGGGATGAGCAGTTCTTC
NA,TRBV10-3,TRBJ1-5,13,NA,CAIRDLSNQPQHF,TGTGCCATTCGGGATCTTAGCAATCAGCCCCAGCATTTT
NA,TRBV6-5,TRBJ2-7,14,NA,CASSFGEGRYEQYF,TGTGCCAGCAGTTTTGGTGAGGGTCGGTACGAGCAGTACTTC
NA,TRBV6-5,TRBJ1-1,14,few,CASSYDRTGTEAFF,TGTGCCAGCAGTTACGACAGGACTGGGACTGAAGCTTTCTTT
TRBD1,TRBV5-8,TRBJ2-1,13,many,CASSSGQGDEQFF,TGTGCCAGCAGCTCGGGACAGGGAGATGAGCAGTTCTTC
NA,TRBV7-8,TRBJ2-1,15,NA,CASSLNPSSGNEQFF,TGTGCCAGCAGCTTAAACCCTTCTTCGGGGAATGAGCAGTTCTTC
NA,TRBV6-5,TRBJ2-1,12,NA,CASGWSGNEQFF,TGTGCCAGCGGGTGGTCGGGGAATGAGCAGTTCTTC
NA,TRBV6-6,TRBJ2-7,14,once,CASGRTEVGDEQYF,TGTGCCAGCGGGCGGACAGAGGTCGGGGACGAGCAGTACTTC
NA,TRBV9,TRBJ2-3,16,few,CASSVQGRVRIDTQYF,TGTGCCAGCAGCGTCCAGGGGAGGGTTCGGATAGATACGCAGTATTTT